The entry below gives a single T cell receptor beta chain sequence along with its context. Antigen specificity is unknown. This record belongs to a study of T cell responses to AZD1222 COVID-19 vaccine. Looking at the study overall: It was second doses at about 4 or about 12 weeks that were pooled. Notes on the study in general: The donor cohort was predominantly white British with a female majority, and clonal diversity may have been underestimated.

The CDR3 sequence is 14 residues long. The ends were cut back, 0 bases at V and 7 bases at J, with 13 bases in the middle. Germline-derived CDR1 and CDR2 are SGDLS and YYNGEE. Using immunoSEQ multiplex PCR, the repertoire was profiled, and TCRdb retains in-frame clones only, with some absent. The data show approximately 100,000 clones, roughly 90% seen once. The TCR comes from an adult in good health. The chain carries TRBV9 and TRBJ1-1, with D perhaps TRBD1 (5 bases). This specimen was peripheral blood, taken on day 0 of AZD1222 vaccination. CDR3 residues: CASSVGDGVDEAFF. As DNA, the CDR3 is TGTGCCAGCAGCGTAGGGGACGGGGTGGATGAAGCTTTCTTT.